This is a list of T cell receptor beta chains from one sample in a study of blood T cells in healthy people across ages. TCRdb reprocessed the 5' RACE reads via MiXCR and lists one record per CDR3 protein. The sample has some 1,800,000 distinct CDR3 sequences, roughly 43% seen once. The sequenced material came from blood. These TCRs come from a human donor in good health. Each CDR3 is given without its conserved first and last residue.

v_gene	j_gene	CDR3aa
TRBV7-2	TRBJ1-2	ASSLDVSGVAGYT
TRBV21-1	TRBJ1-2	ASRVLGHLNNYGYT
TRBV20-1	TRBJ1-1	SARQEYTEAF
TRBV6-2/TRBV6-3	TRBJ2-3	ASSGGYIDTQY
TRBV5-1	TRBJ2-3	AGSPDVQGDTQY
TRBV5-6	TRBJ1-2	ASSLAFLRGSLDGYT
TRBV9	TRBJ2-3	ASSTYGAGSPDTQY
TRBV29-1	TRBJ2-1	SVGGRGPYNEQF
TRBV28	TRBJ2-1	ASSPPGRGKGEQF
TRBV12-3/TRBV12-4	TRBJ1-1	ASSPMSVEAF
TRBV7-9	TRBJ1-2	ASSLIRANYGYT
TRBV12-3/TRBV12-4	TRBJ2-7	ASRPGQGTLYEQY
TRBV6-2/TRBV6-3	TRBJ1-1	ASRILRGFYTEAF
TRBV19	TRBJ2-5	ASSPQTSGETQY
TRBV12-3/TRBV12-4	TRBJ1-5	ASSPGDQPQH
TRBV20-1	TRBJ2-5	SARTVGETQY
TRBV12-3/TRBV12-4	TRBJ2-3	AGRKQGTPTNTQY
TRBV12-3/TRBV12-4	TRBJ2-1	ASSLLMGVGEQF
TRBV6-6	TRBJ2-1	ASSKAAGVDEQF
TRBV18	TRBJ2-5	ASYMTGQTQETQY
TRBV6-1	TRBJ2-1	ANRITGGGQYEQF
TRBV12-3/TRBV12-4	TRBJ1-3	ASTSDRGGTIY
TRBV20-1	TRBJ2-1	SARPQKTGTALPNEQF
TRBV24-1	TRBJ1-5	ATSDRGQDAVAQH
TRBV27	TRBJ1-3	ASSLSGSSNTIY
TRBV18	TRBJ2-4	ASSPVSNIQY
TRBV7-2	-	ASSLAGQGGTYEQY
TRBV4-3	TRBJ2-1	ASSLLGGREQF
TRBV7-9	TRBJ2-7	ASSPWGSYEQY
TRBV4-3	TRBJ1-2	ASSQDDPFGGYT
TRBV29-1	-	SVEGEKTNYEQY
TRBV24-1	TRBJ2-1	ATSEMGYNEQF
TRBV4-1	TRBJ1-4	ASSQDLLGSINEKLF
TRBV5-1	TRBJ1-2	ASSLTGANYGYT
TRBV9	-	ASSVGSQGEQY
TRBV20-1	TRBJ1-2	SATGSYGYT
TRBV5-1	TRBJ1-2	ASSGMTQTGGGYT
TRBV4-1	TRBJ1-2	ASSQVRGRVENYGYT
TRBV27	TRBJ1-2	ASRTQGAFGYT
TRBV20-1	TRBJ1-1	SAQPGQGPSPTGAF
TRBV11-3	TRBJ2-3	ASSLPQSGLAEGPLDTQY
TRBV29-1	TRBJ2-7	SVEGLRGSYEQY
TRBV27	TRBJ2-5	ASSFIRGGGVTQY
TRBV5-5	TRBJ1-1	ASSLEVYSLTEAF
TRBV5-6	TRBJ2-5	ASSQGLAGTYQETQY
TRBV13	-	ASSSTGGGNEQY
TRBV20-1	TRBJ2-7	SARDRDSGGTYEQY
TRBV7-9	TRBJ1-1	ASRERGSLASEAF
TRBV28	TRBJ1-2	ASSTGPAGGYT
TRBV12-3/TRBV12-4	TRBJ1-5	ASSYGTGEQPQH
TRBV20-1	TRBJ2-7	SARTGVGEQY